The 30 T cell receptor beta chains listed next were all sequenced from one sample in a study of CD8 T cells in ankylosing spondylitis. MiXCR was run by TCRdb on the 5' RACE reads, yielding one entry per CDR3 protein. The sample yields about 300,000 distinct CDR3 sequences, 11% seen once. The sequencing sample was made of blood, either unsorted or a sorted T cell fraction (not recorded which). The receptors stem from a female donor with ankylosing spondylitis or in good health (not recorded which).

The J gene is TRBJ2-1, the V gene TRBV4-2; 8 positions agree with TRBD2. Germline V lookup: CDR1 LGHNA, CDR2 YNFKEQ. CDR3 size: 17 residues. Trimming at V came to 0 bases and at J to 4 bases, leaving 8 bases not matched to a gene. The CDR3: CASSQEGRRGAYNEQFF. The CDR3 nucleotides are TGTGCCAGCAGCCAAGAGGGTCGGCGGGGGGCTTACAATGAGCAGTTCTTC.

This clonotype was counted ten times or more. The chain is built from TRBV9 and TRBJ2-7; TRBD1 agrees at 9 bases. Germline CDR1 is SGDLS and CDR2 is YYNGEE. The CDR3 consists of 15 residues. With 4 bases clipped from V and 2 bases from J, the junction kept 7 bases outside the gene matches. The CDR3 region is CASSRDRVRTYEQYF. Written as DNA, the CDR3 is TGTGCCAGCAGCCGGGACAGGGTAAGGACCTACGAGCAGTACTTC.

The genes are TRBV5-5 and TRBJ1-1; possible D gene TRBD1, 5 bases. Deletions cut 5 bases from V and 1 base from J, with 12 bases between. There are 14 residues in the CDR3. Germline V gene lookup returns CDR1 SGHKS and CDR2 YYEKEE (reference sequence). The CDR3 DNA sequence: TGTGCCAGCAGTCAAGGACAACGGAACACTGAAGCTTTCTTT. Protein product: CASSQGQRNTEAFF.

This clonotype showed up just a few times. The chain combines TRBV28 with TRBJ2-7; TRBD2 is a possible D gene (6 bases). Germline V CDR1 and CDR2: MDHEN, SYDVKM. Deletions cut 7 bases from V and 5 bases from J, with 15 bases between. The CDR3 has 13 residues. CDR3 residues: CASIRTISHEQYF. As DNA, the CDR3 is TGTGCCAGCATCAGGACTATATCACACGAGCAGTACTTC.

In this sample, this clonotype turned up many times. The chain has TRBV7-8 and TRBJ2-2; TRBD2 is a possible D gene (6 bases). V was clipped by 3 bases and J by 4 bases, with 9 bases between them. The CDR3 has 14 amino acids. Germline V gives CDR1 SGHVS, CDR2 FQNEAQ. In DNA, the CDR3 is TGTGCCAGCAGCTTGTCGGGAGCCACCGGGGAGCTGTTTTTT. Translating gives CASSLSGATGELFF.

The gene calls are TRBV5-1 and TRBJ1-1; 7 nucleotides match TRBD1. CDR3 length equals 16 residues. J lost 1 base, V lost 6 bases, and 12 bases had no gene match. CDR1 and CDR2 from the germline V gene are SGHRS and YFSETQ. The CDR3 DNA sequence: TGCGCCAGCACCCCTCAGGGGGGGTTAACGAACACTGAAGCTTTCTTT. Translated: CASTPQGGLTNTEAFF.

This clonotype was seen ten or more times. V is TRBV18 and J is TRBJ2-1, with TRBD2 matching 9 bases. The V gene's germline CDR1 is KGHSH and CDR2 LQKENI. The junction had 6 bases not matched to a gene; V was cut back by 6 bases and J by 0 bases. CDR3 length: 16 amino acids. The CDR3: CASSVSGGSSYNEQFF. As DNA, the CDR3 is TGTGCCAGCTCTGTGAGCGGGGGGTCCTCCTACAATGAGCAGTTCTTC.

The table lists this clonotype with many counts. This chain connects TRBV6-2 or TRBV6-3 to TRBJ2-5; D unresolved. The V end was cut by 2 bases, the J end by 2 bases, with 6 bases between. The germline CDR1 and CDR2 sequences are MNHEY and SVGEGT. There are 13 residues in the CDR3. The CDR3 is CASSYTRQETQYF. CDR3 nucleotide sequence: TGTGCCAGCAGTTACACCAGACAAGAGACCCAGTACTTC.

Points on this clonotype: This may be a read error, as it is one base from a much larger clone. The chain links TRBV20-1 to TRBJ2-6; the D gene could be TRBD1 or TRBD2 (6 bases each). The CDR3 totals 16 residues. Germline loops: CDR1 DFQATT, CDR2 SNEGSKA (reference sequence). The CDR3 DNA is TGCTGTGCAACAACAGGGAGGAGAACTGGGGCCAACGTCCTGACTTTC. Protein sequence: CCATTGRRTGANVLTF.

Ten or more counts support this clonotype. The genes are TRBV15 and TRBJ1-5; the D is unclear. Per the germline V gene, CDR1 is LNHNV and CDR2 is YYDKDF (reference sequence). V gave up 0 bases and J gave up 7 bases, with 7 bases separating them. The CDR3 totals 13 residues. CDR3 residues: CATSRDPIQPQHF. In nucleotides, the CDR3 is TGTGCCACCAGCAGAGATCCCATACAGCCCCAGCATTTT.

In this sample, this clonotype turned up many times. V gene TRBV5-1 combines with J gene TRBJ2-5; D not certain. V was clipped by 3 bases and J by 6 bases, with 18 bases between them. Germline V lookup: CDR1 SGHRS, CDR2 YFSETQ. The CDR3 is 15 amino acids. CDR3 amino acids: CASSYLQSPLQTQYF. The CDR3, as DNA: TGCGCCAGCAGCTATCTACAGTCCCCCTTACAGACCCAGTACTTC. The full variable domain, in which reference TRBV5-1 and TRBJ2-5 provide the parts outside the CDR3, is KAGVTQTPRYLIKTRGQQVTLSCSPISGHRSVSWYQQTPGQGLQFLFEYFSETQRNKGNFPGRFSGRQFSNSRSEMNVSTLELGDSALYLCASSYLQSPLQTQYFGPGTRLLVL.

In this sample, this clonotype turned up many times. The rearrangement uses TRBV5-1 and TRBJ2-1, with TRBD1 identical over 7 bases. Losses at the gene ends were 3 bases for V and 3 bases for J; bases not matched to a gene: 6. CDR3 length: 15 amino acids. Germline assignment: CDR1 SGHRS and CDR2 YFSETQ. The CDR3 bases are TGCGCCAGCAGCTATGTTGGGGACAGCTACAATGAGCAGTTCTTC. Its protein is CASSYVGDSYNEQFF. The full variable domain, in which reference TRBV5-1 and TRBJ2-1 provide the parts outside the CDR3, is KAGVTQTPRYLIKTRGQQVTLSCSPISGHRSVSWYQQTPGQGLQFLFEYFSETQRNKGNFPGRFSGRQFSNSRSEMNVSTLELGDSALYLCASSYVGDSYNEQFFGPGTRLTVL.

Regarding this clonotype: This clone may be a read error of a much larger clone one base away. The J gene is TRBJ2-4, the V gene TRBV12-3 or TRBV12-4; D remains ambiguous. The length of the CDR3 is 13 residues. The CDR3 nucleotides read TGTGCCTGCAGTTTAGGAAAAATAAACATTCAGTACTTC. It translates to CACSLGKINIQYF.

This clonotype was observed many times. This sequence joins TRBV10-3 and TRBJ2-7, with 9 nucleotides matching TRBD1. Germline V gene lookup returns CDR1 ENHRY and CDR2 SYGVKD. Trimming removed 8 bases from V and 2 bases from J; junction bases left unmatched: 4. There are 13 residues in the CDR3. CDR3 DNA: TGTGCCATCGGACAGGGGCTTACCTACGAGCAGTACTTC. Translation: CAIGQGLTYEQYF.

V gene TRBV5-1 combines with J gene TRBJ2-3; D not certain. Per germline, CDR1 SGHRS and CDR2 YFSETQ. V gave up 3 bases and J gave up 6 bases, with 11 bases separating them. The CDR3 spans 13 residues. CDR3 DNA sequence: TGCGCCAGCAGCTACCCTCCGGTGGATACGCAGTATTTT. The encoded protein is CASSYPPVDTQYF.

On this clonotype itself: One end of the junction fails to match germline, which may point to a read error. The chain uses TRBV3-1 and TRBJ2-2; perhaps D is TRBD1 or TRBD2 (5 bases each). Germline V gene lookup returns CDR1 LGHDT and CDR2 YNNKEL (reference sequence). The CDR3 runs 18 residues. CDR3 sequence reads: CACRHETGFMGPTGELFF. The CDR3 DNA sequence: TGTGCCTGCAGACACGAAACGGGATTCATGGGGCCCACCGGGGAGCTGTTTTTT. Using reference TRBV3-1 and TRBJ2-2 for the parts outside the CDR3, the full variable domain is DTAVSQTPKYLVTQMGNDKSIKCEQNLGHDTMYWYKQDSKKFLKIMFSYNNKELIINETVPNRFSPKSPDKAHLNLHINSLELGDSAVYFCACRHETGFMGPTGELFFGEGSRLTVL.

This sequence joins TRBV27 and TRBJ2-3, with D possibly being TRBD2 (7 bases). The CDR3 totals 16 residues. The germline V gene encodes CDR1 MNHEY and CDR2 SMNVEV (reference sequence). Trimming left V 2 bases short and J 3 bases short, with 15 bases between. CDR3 residues: CASSLKGGGRTDTQYF. In DNA form, the CDR3 reads TGTGCCAGCAGTTTAAAAGGGGGGGGGCGGACAGATACGCAGTATTTT.

This clonotype has more than one count but fewer than ten. The J gene is TRBJ2-4, the V gene TRBV6-2 or TRBV6-3, with D hard to call. The germline V gene has CDR1 MNHEY and CDR2 SVGEGT. This CDR3 has 15 amino acids. V shed 4 bases and J shed 0 bases, with 10 bases lying between them. CDR3 nucleotides: TGTGCCAGCAGTTCCCGAACGGTAGCCAAAAACATTCAGTACTTC. Encoded protein: CASSSRTVAKNIQYF.

The sample holds many counts of this clonotype. This chain uses TRBV20-1 with TRBJ2-7, with no clear D. The CDR3 loop spans 13 amino acids. Trimming took 3 bases from V and 3 from J, leaving 12 bases between them. The V gene's germline CDR1 is DFQATT and CDR2 SNEGSKA (reference sequence). In nucleotides, the CDR3 is TGCAGTGCTAGCGGAAACTCCTACTACGAGCAGTACTTC. Translated: CSASGNSYYEQYF.

Ten or more counts support this clonotype. The rearrangement joins TRBV12-3 or TRBV12-4 to TRBJ1-1, with D tentatively TRBD1 (5 bases). Trimming shortened V by 1 base and J by 5 bases, and 8 bases separated the two germline ends. CDR3 length equals 13 residues. As DNA, the CDR3 is TGTGCCAGCAGTTTAGGAGGGGTGACTGAAGCTTTCTTT. Translating gives CASSLGGVTEAFF.

The sample holds many counts of this clonotype. The chain combines TRBV24-1 with TRBJ2-4; D assignment may be TRBD1 or TRBD2 (6 bases each). V was trimmed by 4 bases and J by 0 bases, leaving 9 bases between them. From germline, CDR1 is KGHDR and CDR2 SFDVKD. CDR3 length: 15 residues. CDR3 region: CATSEGGTAKNIQYF. In nucleotides, the CDR3 is TGTGCCACCAGTGAAGGGGGGACAGCCAAAAACATTCAGTACTTC.

This clonotype came up a few times. The rearrangement links TRBV5-6 to TRBJ1-2; D gene ambiguous. The germline CDR1 and CDR2 sequences are SGHDT and YYEEEE. The germline V and J ends were trimmed by 0 bases and 6 bases, with 9 bases remaining between them. CDR3 length equals 13 residues. The CDR3 spells CASSLDRSNGYTF. Written as DNA, the CDR3 is TGTGCCAGCAGCTTGGACAGATCGAATGGCTACACCTTC.

This chain uses TRBV2 with TRBJ2-1, with 8 bases that match TRBD2. This CDR3 is built from 16 residues. Trimming cost V 6 bases and J 0 bases; bases outside gene matches: 7. Germline V gene data show CDR1 as SNHLY and CDR2 as FYNNEI. The CDR3 spells CASRGTSGGSYNEQFF. CDR3 coding DNA: TGTGCCAGCAGGGGAACTAGCGGCGGCTCCTACAATGAGCAGTTCTTC.

This chain uses TRBV29-1 with TRBJ1-2; 8 bases are shared with TRBD1. Germline V gene sequence: CDR1 SQVTM, CDR2 ANQGSEA. The CDR3 runs 13 residues. V lost 6 bases, J lost 7 bases, and 10 bases stayed unmatched. The CDR3 bases are TGCAGCGTGGCTAATATTGGGACAGGTGGCTACACCTTC. Translated: CSVANIGTGGYTF.

This clonotype was seen repeatedly, ten times or more. The CDR3 spells CASSVGDPNSPLHF. CDR3 DNA: TGTGCCAGCAGCGTAGGGGACCCGAATTCACCCCTCCACTTT. This chain joins TRBV9 and TRBJ1-6; a possible D gene is TRBD1 (5 bases). Trimming shortened V by 0 bases and J by 7 bases, and 8 bases separated the two germline ends. CDR1 is SGDLS and CDR2 is YYNGEE in the germline V gene. The CDR3 is made up of 14 amino acids.

The table lists this clonotype with many counts. The genes are TRBV7-3 and TRBJ2-5, with 8 positions matching TRBD2. This CDR3 spans 15 amino acids. The germline V gene has CDR1 SGHTA and CDR2 FQGTGA. Trimming removed 4 bases from V and 2 bases from J; junction bases left unmatched: 6. The CDR3 bases are TGTGCCAGCAGCTACCAAGGACTAGCTCAAGAGACCCAGTACTTC. Its translation: CASSYQGLAQETQYF.

This clonotype was recorded at least ten times. This sequence joins TRBV6-6 and TRBJ1-1; 7 nucleotides agree with TRBD1. CDR1 is MNHNY, CDR2 SVGAGI, per germline (reference sequence). This CDR3 contains 13 residues. The V and J ends lost 8 bases and 7 bases, in that order; junction bases with no gene match: 10. The CDR3 loop is CASGTGDPREAFF. CDR3 sequence (DNA): TGTGCCAGCGGAACAGGGGATCCCCGTGAAGCTTTCTTT.

This clonotype was counted many times. The rearrangement links TRBV7-9 to TRBJ2-3; perhaps D is TRBD1 or TRBD2 (5 bases each). Germline V lookup: CDR1 SEHNR, CDR2 FQNEAQ (reference sequence). This CDR3 has 15 amino acids. V dropped 5 bases and J dropped 2 bases, with 14 bases sitting between them. CDR3 sequence (DNA): TGTGCCAGCAGCCCCCTTGAGGGGTACACAGATACGCAGTATTTT. Translating gives CASSPLEGYTDTQYF. Supplemented by reference TRBV7-9 and TRBJ2-3, the full variable domain reads DTGVSQNPRHKITKRGQNVTFRCDPISEHNRLYWYRQTLGQGPEFLTYFQNEAQLEKSRLLSDRFSAERPKGSFSTLEIQRTEQGDSAMYLCASSPLEGYTDTQYFGPGTRLTVL.

This chain links TRBV7-2 with TRBJ1-2; D unclear. The CDR3 spans 13 residues. V shed 6 bases and J shed 7 bases, with 15 bases lying between them. Germline V gene lookup returns CDR1 SGHTA and CDR2 FQGNSA. The CDR3: CASSVRARGGYTF. CDR3 bases: TGTGCCAGCAGTGTTAGGGCGAGAGGTGGCTACACCTTC.

This clonotype came up many times. J is TRBJ1-4 and V is TRBV20-1; 7 nucleotides agree with TRBD1. CDR1 and CDR2 from the germline V gene are DFQATT and SNEGSKA (reference sequence). CDR3 size: 15 residues. Losses at the gene ends were 0 bases for V and 4 bases for J; bases not matched to a gene: 5. The DNA for the CDR3 is TGCAGTGCTAGAGATAATGCAGGGGGTAATGAAAAACTGTTTTTT. Protein: CSARDNAGGNEKLFF.